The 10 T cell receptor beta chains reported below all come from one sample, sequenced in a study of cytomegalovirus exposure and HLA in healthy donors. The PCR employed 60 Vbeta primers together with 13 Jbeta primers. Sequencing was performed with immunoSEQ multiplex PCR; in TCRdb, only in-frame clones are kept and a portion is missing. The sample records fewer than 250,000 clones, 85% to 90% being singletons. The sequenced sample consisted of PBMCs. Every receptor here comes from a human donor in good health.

The CDR3: CASGGSDQPQHF. The CDR3 DNA sequence: TGTGCCAGCGGCGGAAGCGACCAGCCCCAGCATTTT. The chain uses TRBV9 and TRBJ1-5; D unclear. Germline lookup yields CDR1 SGDLS and CDR2 YYNGEE. Trimming removed 7 bases at V and 7 bases at J, with 12 bases between. CDR3 length: 12 residues.

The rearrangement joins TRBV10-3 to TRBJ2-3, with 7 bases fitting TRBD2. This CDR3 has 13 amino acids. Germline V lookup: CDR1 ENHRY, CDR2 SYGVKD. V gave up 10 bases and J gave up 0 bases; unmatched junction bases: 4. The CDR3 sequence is CATTSASTDTQYF. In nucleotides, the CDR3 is TGTGCCACAACTAGCGCCAGCACAGATACGCAGTATTTT.

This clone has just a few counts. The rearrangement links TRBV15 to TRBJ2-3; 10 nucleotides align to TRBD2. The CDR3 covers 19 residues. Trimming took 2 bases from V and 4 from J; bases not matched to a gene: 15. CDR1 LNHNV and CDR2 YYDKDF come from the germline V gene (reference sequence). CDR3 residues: CATSRSMGSLAGVSDTQYF. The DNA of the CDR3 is TGTGCCACCAGCAGATCAATGGGAAGTCTAGCGGGAGTCTCAGATACGCAGTATTTT. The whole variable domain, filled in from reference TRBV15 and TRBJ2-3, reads DAMVIQNPRYQVTQFGKPVTLSCSQTLNHNVMYWYQQKSSQAPKLLFHYYDKDFNNEADTPDNFQSRRPNTSFCFLDIRSPGLGDTAMYLCATSRSMGSLAGVSDTQYFGPGTRLTVL.

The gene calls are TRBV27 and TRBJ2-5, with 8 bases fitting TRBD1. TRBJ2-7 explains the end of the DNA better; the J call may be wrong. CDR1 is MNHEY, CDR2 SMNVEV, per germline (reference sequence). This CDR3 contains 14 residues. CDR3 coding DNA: TGTGCCAGCAGTTCCCCTGACAGGGGCTACGAGCAGTACTTC. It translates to CASSSPDRGYEQYF.

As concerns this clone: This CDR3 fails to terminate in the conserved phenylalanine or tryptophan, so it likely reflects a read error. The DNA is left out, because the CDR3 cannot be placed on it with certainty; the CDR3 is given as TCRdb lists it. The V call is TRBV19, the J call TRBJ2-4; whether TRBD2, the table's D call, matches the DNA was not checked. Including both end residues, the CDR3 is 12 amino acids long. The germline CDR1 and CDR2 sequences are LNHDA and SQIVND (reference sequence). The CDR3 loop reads CASKNDGGVAGY.

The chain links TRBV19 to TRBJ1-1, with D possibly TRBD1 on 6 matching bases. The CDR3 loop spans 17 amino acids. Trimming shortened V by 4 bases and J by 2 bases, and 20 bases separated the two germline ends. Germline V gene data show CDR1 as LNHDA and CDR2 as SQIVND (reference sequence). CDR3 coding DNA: TGTGCCAGTAGTACCAAAGGGGGGGGGACACTTAACACTGAAGCTTTCTTT. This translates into CASSTKGGGTLNTEAFF. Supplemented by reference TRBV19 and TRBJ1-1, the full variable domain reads DGGITQSPKYLFRKEGQNVTLSCEQNLNHDAMYWYRQDPGQGLRLIYYSQIVNDFQKGDIAEGYSVSREKKESFPLTVTSAQKNPTAFYLCASSTKGGGTLNTEAFFGQGTRLTVV.

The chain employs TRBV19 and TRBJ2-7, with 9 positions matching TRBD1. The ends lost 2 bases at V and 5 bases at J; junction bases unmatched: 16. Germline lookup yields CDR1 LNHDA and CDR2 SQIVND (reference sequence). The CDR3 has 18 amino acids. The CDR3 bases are TGTGCCAGTAGTATAAGACGAGGGGACAGGGATATGGACGACGAGCAGTACTTC. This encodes CASSIRRGDRDMDDEQYF.

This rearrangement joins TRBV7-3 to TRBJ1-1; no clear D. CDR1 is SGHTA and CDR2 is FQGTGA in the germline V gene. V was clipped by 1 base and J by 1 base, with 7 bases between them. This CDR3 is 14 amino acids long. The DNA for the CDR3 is TGTGCCAGCAGCTTAAGACACTCGAACACTGAAGCTTTCTTT. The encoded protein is CASSLRHSNTEAFF.

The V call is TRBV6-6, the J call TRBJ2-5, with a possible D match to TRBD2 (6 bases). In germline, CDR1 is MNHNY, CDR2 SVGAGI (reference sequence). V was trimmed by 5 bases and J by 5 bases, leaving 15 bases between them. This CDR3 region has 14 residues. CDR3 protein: CASSRGRAGETQYF. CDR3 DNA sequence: TGTGCCAGCAGTAGGGGCAGGGCGGGGGAGACCCAGTACTTC.

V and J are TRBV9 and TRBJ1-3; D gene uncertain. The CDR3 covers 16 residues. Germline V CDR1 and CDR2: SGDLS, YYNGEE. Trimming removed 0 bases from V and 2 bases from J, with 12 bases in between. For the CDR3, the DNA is TGTGCCAGCAGCGTAGGAGAGGGCTACCCTGGAAACACCATATATTTT. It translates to CASSVGEGYPGNTIYF.